This T cell receptor beta chain is drawn from a study of T-cell reconstitution after alpha-beta-depleted transplantation in children. Study-wide results and limits: Day-60 TCRbeta diversity that was high in some patients was derived from surviving recipient T cells and thymic progenitors. Several hundred rapidly expanded clones from non-depleted graft cells reportedly supplied alpha-beta T cells about two months post-transplant. Newly produced T cells mostly provided counts and TCRbeta diversity after one year, as hyperexpanded clones declined.

For this clonotype: Its antigen remains unidentified.

Preparation of the TCRbeta library was carried out with unique molecular identifiers. TCRdb itself ran the PCR reads through MiXCR, one entry per CDR3 protein. The sample shows around 230,000 distinct CDR3 sequences, about a sixth of them seen only once. This CDR3 comprises 16 residues. V trimming: 1 base; J trimming: 5 bases; junction bases outside the gene matches: 10. CDR1 is LNHNV, CDR2 YYDKDF, per germline (reference sequence). This sequence originates from a male patient aged 2 to 9 who had a stem cell transplant for acute lymphoblastic leukemia, so the T cells may come from the graft donor. This chain links TRBV15 with TRBJ2-5, with 7 bases lining up with TRBD2. The sample here was PBMCs, mostly from graft donor cells, taken 360 days after TCRalphabeta/CD19-depleted stem cell transplant. This chain's CDR3 is CATSRARTSGTETQYF. The CDR3 nucleotides are TGTGCCACCAGCAGAGCCCGGACTAGTGGGACGGAGACCCAGTACTTC.